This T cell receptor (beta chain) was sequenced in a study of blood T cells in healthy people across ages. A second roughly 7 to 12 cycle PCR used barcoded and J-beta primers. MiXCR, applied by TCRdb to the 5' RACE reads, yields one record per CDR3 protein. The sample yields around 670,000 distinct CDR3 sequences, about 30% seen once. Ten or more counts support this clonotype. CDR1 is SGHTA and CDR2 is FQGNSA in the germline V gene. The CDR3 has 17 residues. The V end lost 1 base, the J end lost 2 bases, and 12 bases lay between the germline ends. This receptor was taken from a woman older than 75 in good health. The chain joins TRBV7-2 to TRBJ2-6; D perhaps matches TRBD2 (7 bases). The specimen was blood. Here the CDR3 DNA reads TGTGCCAGCAGCTTAGGGGGGGGCCATACTGGGGCCAACGTCCTGACTTTC. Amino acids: CASSLGGGHTGANVLTF.